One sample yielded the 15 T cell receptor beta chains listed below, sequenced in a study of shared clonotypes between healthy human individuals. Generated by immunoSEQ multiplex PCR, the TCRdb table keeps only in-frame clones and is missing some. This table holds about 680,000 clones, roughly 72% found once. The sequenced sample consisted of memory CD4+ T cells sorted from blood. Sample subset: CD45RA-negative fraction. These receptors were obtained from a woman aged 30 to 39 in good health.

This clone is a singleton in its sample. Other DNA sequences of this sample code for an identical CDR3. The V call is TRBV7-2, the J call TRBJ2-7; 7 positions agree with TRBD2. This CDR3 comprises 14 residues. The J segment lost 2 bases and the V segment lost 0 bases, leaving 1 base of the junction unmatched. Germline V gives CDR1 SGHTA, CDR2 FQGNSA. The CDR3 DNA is TGTGCCAGCAGCTTAGCGGGAGGGCCCTACGAGCAGTACTTC. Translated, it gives CASSLAGGPYEQYF.

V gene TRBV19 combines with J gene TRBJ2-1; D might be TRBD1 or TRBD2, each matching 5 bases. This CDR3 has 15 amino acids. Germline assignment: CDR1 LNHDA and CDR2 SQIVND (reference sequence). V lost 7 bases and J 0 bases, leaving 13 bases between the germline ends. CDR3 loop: CASKRWGTSYNEQFF. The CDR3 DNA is TGTGCCAGTAAGAGGTGGGGGACCTCCTACAATGAGCAGTTCTTC.

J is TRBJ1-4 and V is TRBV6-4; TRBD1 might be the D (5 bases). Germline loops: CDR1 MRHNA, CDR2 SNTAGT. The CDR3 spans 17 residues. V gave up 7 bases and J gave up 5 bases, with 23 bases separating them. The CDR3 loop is CASTGVDTKSPNEKLFF. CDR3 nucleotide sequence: TGTGCCAGCACTGGGGTGGACACCAAATCACCAAATGAAAAACTGTTTTTT.

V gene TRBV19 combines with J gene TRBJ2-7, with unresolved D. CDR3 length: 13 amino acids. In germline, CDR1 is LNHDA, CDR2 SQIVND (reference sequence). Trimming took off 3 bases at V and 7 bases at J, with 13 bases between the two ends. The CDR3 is CASSIGTAREQYF. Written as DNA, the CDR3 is TGTGCCAGTAGTATTGGCACAGCCCGGGAGCAGTACTTC.

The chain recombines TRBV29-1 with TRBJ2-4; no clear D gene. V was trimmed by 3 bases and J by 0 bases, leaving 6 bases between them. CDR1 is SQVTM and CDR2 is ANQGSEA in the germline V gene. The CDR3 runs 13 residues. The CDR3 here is CSVEATAKNIQYF. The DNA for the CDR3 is TGCAGCGTTGAGGCGACAGCCAAAAACATTCAGTACTTC.

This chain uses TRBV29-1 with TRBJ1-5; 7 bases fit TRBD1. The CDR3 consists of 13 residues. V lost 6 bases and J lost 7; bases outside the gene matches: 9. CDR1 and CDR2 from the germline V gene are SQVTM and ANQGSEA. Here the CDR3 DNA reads TGCAGCGTCAGGACAGGAGGAGGCCAGCCCCAGCATTTT. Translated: CSVRTGGGQPQHF.

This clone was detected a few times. The CDR3 here is CASSLERPNTEAFF. The DNA for the CDR3 is TGCGCCAGCAGCTTGGAACGGCCGAACACTGAAGCTTTCTTT. V is TRBV5-1 and J is TRBJ1-1, with D unresolved. This CDR3 comprises 14 residues. V was shortened by 0 bases and J by 1 base, with 7 bases between the two germline ends. Per germline, CDR1 SGHRS and CDR2 YFSETQ.

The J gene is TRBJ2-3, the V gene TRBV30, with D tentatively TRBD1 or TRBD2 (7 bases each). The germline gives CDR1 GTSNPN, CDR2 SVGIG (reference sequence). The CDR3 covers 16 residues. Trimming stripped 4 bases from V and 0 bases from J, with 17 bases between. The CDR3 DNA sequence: TGTGCCTGGAATCAGGGGAGGGGACAGAGCACAGATACGCAGTATTTT. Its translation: CAWNQGRGQSTDTQYF. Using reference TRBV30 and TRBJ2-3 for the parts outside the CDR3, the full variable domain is SQTIHQWPATLVQPVGSPLSLECTVEGTSNPNLYWYRQAAGRGLQLLFYSVGIGQISSEVPQNLSASRPQDRQFILSSKKLLLSDSGFYLCAWNQGRGQSTDTQYFGPGTRLTVL.

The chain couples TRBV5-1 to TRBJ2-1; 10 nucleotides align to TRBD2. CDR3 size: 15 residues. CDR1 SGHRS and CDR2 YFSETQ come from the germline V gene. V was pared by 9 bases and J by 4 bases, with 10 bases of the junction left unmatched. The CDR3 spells CATSIAGGPYNEQFF. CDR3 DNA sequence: TGCGCCACATCTATAGCGGGAGGACCATACAATGAGCAGTTCTTC. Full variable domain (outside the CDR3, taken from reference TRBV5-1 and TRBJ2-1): KAGVTQTPRYLIKTRGQQVTLSCSPISGHRSVSWYQQTPGQGLQFLFEYFSETQRNKGNFPGRFSGRQFSNSRSEMNVSTLELGDSALYLCATSIAGGPYNEQFFGPGTRLTVL.

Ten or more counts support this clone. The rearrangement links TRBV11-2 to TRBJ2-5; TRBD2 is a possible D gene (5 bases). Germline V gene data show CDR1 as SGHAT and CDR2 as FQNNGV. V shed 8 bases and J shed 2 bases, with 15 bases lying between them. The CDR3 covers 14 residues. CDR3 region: CASGSGAFQETQYF. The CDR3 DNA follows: TGTGCCAGCGGGAGCGGTGCCTTTCAAGAGACCCAGTACTTC. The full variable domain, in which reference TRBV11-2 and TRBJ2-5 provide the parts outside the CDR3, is EAGVAQSPRYKIIEKRQSVAFWCNPISGHATLYWYQQILGQGPKLLIQFQNNGVVDDSQLPKDRFSAERLKGVDSTLKIQPAKLEDSAVYLCASGSGAFQETQYFGPGTRLLVL.

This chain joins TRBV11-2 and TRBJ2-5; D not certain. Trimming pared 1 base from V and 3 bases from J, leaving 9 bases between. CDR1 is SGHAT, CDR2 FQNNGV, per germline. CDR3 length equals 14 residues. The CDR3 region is CASSLGWVKETQYF. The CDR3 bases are TGTGCCAGCAGCTTAGGTTGGGTCAAAGAGACCCAGTACTTC.

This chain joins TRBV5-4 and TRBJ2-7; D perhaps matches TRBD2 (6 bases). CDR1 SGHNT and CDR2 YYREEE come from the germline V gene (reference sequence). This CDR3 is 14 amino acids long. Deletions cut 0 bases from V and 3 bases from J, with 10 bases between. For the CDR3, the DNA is TGTGCCAGCAGCTTGGGACTAGGTTTCTACGAGCAGTACTTC. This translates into CASSLGLGFYEQYF.

The CDR3: CASRSPGTGHYGYTF. Here the CDR3 DNA reads TGTGCCAGCAGATCCCCCGGGACAGGGCACTATGGCTACACCTTC. The V call is TRBV28, the J call TRBJ1-2, with 9 bases that match TRBD1. From germline, CDR1 is MDHEN and CDR2 SYDVKM. J was trimmed by 3 bases and V by 6 bases; bases with no gene match: 8. The CDR3 covers 15 residues.

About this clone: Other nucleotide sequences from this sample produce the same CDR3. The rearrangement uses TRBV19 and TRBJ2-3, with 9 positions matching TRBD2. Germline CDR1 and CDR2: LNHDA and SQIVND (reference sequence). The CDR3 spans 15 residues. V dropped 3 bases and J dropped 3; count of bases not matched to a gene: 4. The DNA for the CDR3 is TGTGCCAGTAGTATTGGGACTAGCAGTACAGATACGCAGTATTTT. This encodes CASSIGTSSTDTQYF.

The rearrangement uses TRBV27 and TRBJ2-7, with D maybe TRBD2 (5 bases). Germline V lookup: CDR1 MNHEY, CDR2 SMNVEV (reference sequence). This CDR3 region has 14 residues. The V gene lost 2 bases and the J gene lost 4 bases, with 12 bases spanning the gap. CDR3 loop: CASSLSGSGYEQYF. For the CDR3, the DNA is TGTGCCAGCAGTTTAAGTGGGAGTGGGTACGAGCAGTACTTC.